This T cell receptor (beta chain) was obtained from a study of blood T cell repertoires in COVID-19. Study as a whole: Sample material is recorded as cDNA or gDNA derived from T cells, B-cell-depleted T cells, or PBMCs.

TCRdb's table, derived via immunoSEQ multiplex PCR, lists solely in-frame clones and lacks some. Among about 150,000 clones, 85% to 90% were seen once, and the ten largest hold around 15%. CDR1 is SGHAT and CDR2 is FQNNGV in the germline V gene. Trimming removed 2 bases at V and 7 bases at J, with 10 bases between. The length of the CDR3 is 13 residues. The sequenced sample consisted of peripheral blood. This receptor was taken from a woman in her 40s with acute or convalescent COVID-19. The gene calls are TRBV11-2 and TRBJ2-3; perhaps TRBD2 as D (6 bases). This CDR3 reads CASSLSRGYTQYF. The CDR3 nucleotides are TGTGCCAGCAGCTTATCCCGGGGGTATACGCAGTATTTT.